This T cell receptor (beta chain) was recorded in a study of blood T cell repertoires in COVID-19. At the level of the study: Some COVID-19 samples were acute and others convalescent; all came from the United States, Italy and Spain.

TCRdb's copy holds only in-frame clones and misses some; the assay was immunoSEQ multiplex PCR. The table has more than 55,000 clones, roughly 71% seen once. This CDR3 has 13 amino acids. The germline V and J ends were trimmed by 1 base and 5 bases, with 8 bases remaining between them. This sequence was found in a woman between 45 and 65 years old with active or convalescent COVID-19. The sample consisted of peripheral blood. The chain uses TRBV12-3 or TRBV12-4 and TRBJ1-1; no clear D gene. The CDR3 DNA reads TGTGCCAGCAGTTTAGGGGGAGGGACTGAAGCTTTCTTT. Residues: CASSLGGGTEAFF.